Described below is a single T cell receptor beta chain sequence and its context. This entry comes from a study of blood T cell repertoires in COVID-19. Looking at the study overall: T cells, B-cell-depleted T cells, or PBMCs provided the cDNA or gDNA that served as material.

The CDR3 extends over 13 amino acids. Trimming removed 1 base at V and 4 bases at J, with 5 bases between. CDR1 is MGHRA and CDR2 is YSYEKL in the germline V gene. The data were produced by immunoSEQ multiplex PCR, yet TCRdb's version contains in-frame clones alone and is incomplete. The sample records more than 40,000 clones, 88% being singletons. The clonotype originates from a man aged 45 to 65 with active COVID-19. This rearrangement joins TRBV4-1 to TRBJ2-1; unclear D gene. Sequenced material: peripheral blood. This chain's CDR3 is CASSQVRYNEQFF. As DNA, the CDR3 is TGCGCCAGCAGCCAAGTCCGGTACAATGAGCAGTTCTTC.